A selection of T cell receptor beta chains follows, all from one sample in a study of T cell repertoires in cytomegalovirus infection. One entry per CDR3 protein, called by TCRdb with MiXCR from the reads. The sample lists just under 500,000 distinct CDR3 sequences, 25% to 35% occurring once. These receptors have no identified antigens. This material consisted of cultured PBMCs, taken from culture after CMV antigen stimulation. The receptors were gathered from a human donor in good health (CMV status not recorded). Some clones in this sample may be carry-over from other donors' samples. Both conserved end residues are part of each CDR3. A D gene is named only where the DNA matches it firmly. Not all rows give a size; the values are once, few, many and, for expanded clones, a class.

V	size	D	J	length	DNA	CDR3
TRBV7-2	-	-	TRBJ2-6	12	TGTGGAGGCTCTTCTGGGGCCAACGTCCTGAGTTTC	CGGSSGANVLSF
TRBV7-8	-	-	TRBJ2-2	14	TGTGCCAGCAGCTTAGTGCAGTACACCGGGGAGCTGTTTTTT	CASSLVQYTGELFF
TRBV27	-	TRBD2	TRBJ2-5	17	TGTGCCAGCAGTTCCACTGGGGGGTTAGCGGGGCAAGAGACCCAGTACTTC	CASSSTGGLAGQETQYF
TRBV28	few	-	TRBJ2-1	14	TGTGCCAGCCTTTTTGGGGGTTTAAACAATGAGCAGTTCTTC	CASLFGGLNNEQFF
TRBV12-3/TRBV12-4	many	-	TRBJ1-4	20	TGTGCCAGCAGCACGCTCTCCCTGATGGAATGGGCTGTGGCTAATGAAAAACTGTTTTTT	CASSTLSLMEWAVANEKLFF
TRBV7-6	few	TRBD2	TRBJ2-2	16	TGTGCCAGCAGCGACAGGCGGGAGGGCCTTGCCGGGGAGCTGTTTTTT	CASSDRREGLAGELFF
TRBV6-5	-	-	TRBJ2-1	14	TGTGCCAGCACTTCGGTCAAAGGAGCCAATGAGCAGTTCTTC	CASTSVKGANEQFF
TRBV7-2	few	TRBD1	TRBJ1-3	15	TGTGCCAGCAGCTTGATAGGACAGGGATACGGGACCATATATTTT	CASSLIGQGYGTIYF
TRBV24-1	-	TRBD2	TRBJ2-3	15	TGTGCCACCAGTGGGGTCACTAGCGGCACAGATACGCAGTATTTT	CATSGVTSGTDTQYF
TRBV4-1	few	TRBD2	TRBJ2-1	14	TGCGCCAGCAGCTACCGCGGGAGTGACGATGAGCAGTTCTTC	CASSYRGSDDEQFF
TRBV7-2	-	-	TRBJ2-1	14	TGTGCCAGCAGCTCGAAGCACAGTACGGTTGAGCAGTTCTTC	CASSSKHSTVEQFF
TRBV7-2	-	-	TRBJ1-3	16	TGTGCCAGCAGCTTAACCACAGGGAGATCTGGAAACACCATATATTTT	CASSLTTGRSGNTIYF
TRBV5-4	-	-	TRBJ2-3	18	TGTGCCAGCAGCATGGACCAGCAAGAATTTAGGGACACAGATACGCAGTATTTT	CASSMDQQEFRDTDTQYF
TRBV7-2	many	TRBD1	TRBJ1-1	14	TGTGCCAGCCTAGGCGGGACAGGGTACACTGAAGCTTTCTTT	CASLGGTGYTEAFF
TRBV11-2	few	-	TRBJ2-7	15	TGTGCCAGCAGGCAGACCGCACAGAGGGGAGACGAGCAGTACTTC	CASRQTAQRGDEQYF
TRBV20-1	-	-	TRBJ2-3	14	TGCAGTGCTAATGGGCCACCTAGCACAGATACGCAGTATTTT	CSANGPPSTDTQYF
TRBV7-2	-	-	TRBJ2-1	14	TGTGCCAGCAGTCTAGGGTCCCGGGACTATGAGCAGTTCTTC	CASSLGSRDYEQFF
TRBV4-3	many	TRBD2	TRBJ2-5	16	TGCGCCAGCAGCCAAGATGCGAGCGGGAGAAGAGAGACCCAGTACTTC	CASSQDASGRRETQYF
TRBV7-2	-	-	TRBJ1-2	16	TGTGCCAGCAGCTTAGATCTCAGGGCGGGGAACTATGGCTACACCTTC	CASSLDLRAGNYGYTF
TRBV7-2	-	TRBD1	TRBJ2-3	13	TGTGCCAGCAGCTTCGACAGGGAAGATACGCAGTATTTT	CASSFDREDTQYF
TRBV19	-	TRBD2	TRBJ2-3	19	TGTGCCAGTAGTCTAAGACGGCCCCCCCTTGGCGGGAGGGCCGGGACGCAGTATTTT	CASSLRRPPLGGRAGTQYF
TRBV7-2	few	TRBD1	TRBJ2-1	15	TGTGCCAGCAGCCCCGGGACAGGATTCGGTAATGAGCAGTTCTTC	CASSPGTGFGNEQFF
TRBV20-1	-	-	TRBJ1-2	14	TGCAGTGCTAGAGGGGGGCAGGGTTGGCGCGGCTACACCTTC	CSARGGQGWRGYTF
TRBV7-9	-	-	TRBJ2-6	15	TGTGCCAGCAGCCAACCGAGCTCTGGGGCCAACGTCCTGACTTTC	CASSQPSSGANVLTF
TRBV6-2/TRBV6-3	few	TRBD2	TRBJ2-3	18	TGTGCCAGCAGCTCAGCCGGAATATTAGCGGGAGCCACAGATACGCAGTATTTT	CASSSAGILAGATDTQYF
TRBV18	-	-	TRBJ1-1	14	TGTGCCAGCTCACCCTGGGAATTGAACACTGAAGCTTTCTTT	CASSPWELNTEAFF
TRBV29-1	-	TRBD2	TRBJ2-3	15	TGCAGCGACCCTAAACTAGCGGGAGGTGGAGATACGCAGTATTTT	CSDPKLAGGGDTQYF
TRBV11-2	-	TRBD2	TRBJ2-7	14	TGTGCCAGCAGCCCCTGGTCTAGCGGGAGCGAGCAGTACTTC	CASSPWSSGSEQYF
TRBV20-1	-	TRBD2	TRBJ2-5	14	TGCAGTGCTAGAGATGCCCAGCGGGAGGTGTCACGGTACTTC	CSARDAQREVSRYF
TRBV12-3/TRBV12-4	-	-	TRBJ1-3	15	TGTGCCAGCAGAACAGGACATTTCTTTGGAAACACCATATATTTT	CASRTGHFFGNTIYF
TRBV7-2	few	-	TRBJ1-4	15	TGTGCCAGCAGCTCATCGACAGAGATTAATGAAAAACTGTTTTTT	CASSSSTEINEKLFF
TRBV6-1	few	TRBD1	TRBJ1-5	16	TGTGCCAGCAGTGCTTCGGGGCAGGGGGCCAATCAGCCCCAGCATTTT	CASSASGQGANQPQHF
TRBV3-1	few	-	TRBJ1-2	16	TGTGCCAGCAGCCAAGTACGGGGCGGAGGTAACTATGGCTACACCTTC	CASSQVRGGGNYGYTF
TRBV12-3/TRBV12-4	-	TRBD1	TRBJ1-3	13	TGTGCCTGGTACAGGACAGGGTCAAACACCATATATTTT	CAWYRTGSNTIYF
TRBV7-2	-	-	TRBJ2-7	13	TGTGCCAGCTCAATGGGCGGGGCCAACGAGCAGTACTTC	CASSMGGANEQYF
TRBV7-8	many	TRBD2	TRBJ2-3	16	TGTGCCAGCAGCGCAAGACTAGCGCAAACTGGAGATACGCAGTATTTT	CASSARLAQTGDTQYF